This section outlines one T cell receptor (beta chain) sequence together with its context. The antigen is undetermined. Germline and junction disagree at one end, which may indicate a read error. This entry comes from a study of CD8+CD57+ T cells in acquired aplastic anemia. General study results and limits: Patients showed no significant difference from controls in CD8+ Simpson's diversity. Patients and controls shared twenty-nine CD8+ CDR3 sequences.

Genomic DNA provided the template from which TCR beta VDJ and CDR3 profiles were obtained. TCRdb re-called the reads through MiXCR, storing one row per CDR3 protein. The data show 200,000 to 300,000 distinct CDR3 sequences, with 70% to 85% seen just once and roughly 42% held by the top ten. Sequencing was done on patients that had shown CD8+CD57+ cell expansion by flow cytometry. Every one of the patients had aplastic anemia (severe, acquired). Blood sampling was performed on the patients, and none of them had received therapy by then. This clonotype was sampled from a human donor with aplastic anemia. The sequencing sample was made of sorted CD4+, CD8+, or CD8+CD57+ T cells (not recorded which) from PBMCs.

The CDR3 spells CASNLAGTRDTESFF. CDR3 nucleotide sequence: TGTGCCAGCAACTTAGCGGGGACTCGGGATACGGAGTCTTTCTTT. The V and J genes are TRBV7-8 and TRBJ1-1; a possible D gene is TRBD1 (5 bases). Germline V gives CDR1 SGHVS, CDR2 FQNEAQ. CDR3 length equals 15 residues.